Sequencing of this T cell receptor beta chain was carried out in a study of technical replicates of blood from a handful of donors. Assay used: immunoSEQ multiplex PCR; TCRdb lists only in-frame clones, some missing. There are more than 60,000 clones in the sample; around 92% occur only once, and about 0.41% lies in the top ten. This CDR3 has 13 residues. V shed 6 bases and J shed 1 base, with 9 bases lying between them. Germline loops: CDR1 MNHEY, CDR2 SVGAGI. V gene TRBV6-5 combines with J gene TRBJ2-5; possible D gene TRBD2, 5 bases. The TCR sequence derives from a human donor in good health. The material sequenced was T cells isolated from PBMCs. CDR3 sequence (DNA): TGTGCCAGCAGCGAGCGGTTCCAAGAGACCCAGTACTTC. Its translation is CASSERFQETQYF.